This passage covers 8 T cell receptor beta chains from one sample sequenced in a study of blood T cell repertoires in COVID-19 (dated by TCRdb to the early 2020s). The protocol used for the library was the immunoSEQ multiplex PCR assay. TCRdb holds this immuneACCESS table with in-frame rearrangements only. Some clones are missing; in checked studies, unresolved V genes explain under half, and the rest has no known cause. This sample lists about 36,000 clones; about 88% were detected once. Clones ranked in the top ten supply approximately 2.4% of the sample. Material for sequencing was peripheral blood. These receptor sequences come from a human donor in a cohort sampled during active COVID-19.

This chain joins TRBV30 and TRBJ1-2; D is perhaps TRBD1 (6 bases). Germline V gives CDR1 GTSNPN, CDR2 SVGIG (reference sequence). The V and J ends lost 0 bases and 6 bases respectively, with 17 bases between them. The CDR3 runs 15 residues. The chain's CDR3 is CAWSVWGRGADGYTF. For the CDR3, the DNA is TGTGCCTGGAGTGTATGGGGCAGGGGCGCGGATGGCTACACCTTC.

The V call is TRBV27, the J call TRBJ1-5, with D tentatively TRBD1 (5 bases). Trimming shortened V by 0 bases and J by 7 bases, and 7 bases separated the two germline ends. The CDR3 contains 13 residues. Germline-derived CDR1 and CDR2 are MNHEY and SMNVEV (reference sequence). CDR3 in amino acids: CASSLSTVQPQHF. The CDR3 nucleotides are TGTGCCAGCAGTTTATCGACAGTCCAGCCCCAGCATTTT.

The genes are TRBV19 and TRBJ2-4; the match to TRBD2 covers 9 bases. The germline CDR1 and CDR2 sequences are LNHDA and SQIVND (reference sequence). The junction had 7 bases not matched to a gene; V was cut back by 1 base and J by 0 bases. The CDR3 totals 18 residues. CDR3 protein: CASSIGGSGGLAKNIQYF. Here the CDR3 DNA reads TGTGCCAGTAGTATAGGGGGTAGCGGGGGCCTAGCCAAAAACATTCAGTACTTC.

V is TRBV10-1 and J is TRBJ2-3; no definite D call. The CDR3 consists of 14 residues. V was pared by 3 bases and J by 5 bases, with 12 bases between. CDR1 and CDR2 (germline): WNHNN, SYGVQD (reference sequence). The CDR3 sequence is CASSDARSEDTQYF. In DNA, the CDR3 is TGCGCCAGCAGTGACGCGAGGTCGGAAGATACGCAGTATTTT.

This clone was recorded only once. The chain combines TRBV4-1 with TRBJ2-2; D is ambiguous. The CDR3 runs to 17 residues. V lost 2 bases and J lost 3, with 16 bases in between. CDR1 is MGHRA and CDR2 is YSYEKL in the germline V gene. CDR3 in amino acids: CASSQPERPPDTGELFF. DNA of the CDR3: TGCGCCAGCAGCCAACCGGAGAGGCCTCCGGACACCGGGGAGCTGTTTTTT.

This rearrangement joins TRBV7-9 to TRBJ2-1, with 10 bases aligning to TRBD1. CDR3 length: 16 amino acids. The junction had 4 bases not matched to a gene; V was cut back by 1 base and J by 4 bases. In germline, CDR1 is SEHNR, CDR2 FQNEAQ (reference sequence). CDR3 bases: TGTGCCAGCAGCTTAGGGGACAGGGGTCCTTACAATGAGCAGTTCTTC. Protein: CASSLGDRGPYNEQFF.

The chain is built from TRBV6-5 and TRBJ2-7; weak D call: TRBD1 (6 bases). V lost 5 bases, J lost 5 bases, and 13 bases lay in between. The CDR3 runs to 13 residues. Germline CDR1 and CDR2: MNHEY and SVGAGI. CDR3 sequence reads: CASSRTGIHEQYF. In nucleotides, the CDR3 is TGTGCCAGCAGTCGCACAGGGATCCACGAGCAGTACTTC.

This rearrangement joins TRBV7-2 to TRBJ1-5; D is unclear. Germline V gene lookup returns CDR1 SGHTA and CDR2 FQGNSA. There are 15 residues in the CDR3. The V end lost 1 base, the J end lost 7 bases, and 14 bases lay between the germline ends. The CDR3 nucleotides read TGTGCCAGCAGCTTAGGATCGGGGTTGTGGCAGCCCCAGCATTTT. It specifies CASSLGSGLWQPQHF. The whole variable domain, remainder taken from reference TRBV7-2 and TRBJ1-5, is GAGVSQSPSNKVTEKGKDVELRCDPISGHTALYWYRQSLGQGLEFLIYFQGNSAPDKSGLPSDRFSAERTGGSVSTLTIQRTQQEDSAVYLCASSLGSGLWQPQHFGDGTRLSIL.